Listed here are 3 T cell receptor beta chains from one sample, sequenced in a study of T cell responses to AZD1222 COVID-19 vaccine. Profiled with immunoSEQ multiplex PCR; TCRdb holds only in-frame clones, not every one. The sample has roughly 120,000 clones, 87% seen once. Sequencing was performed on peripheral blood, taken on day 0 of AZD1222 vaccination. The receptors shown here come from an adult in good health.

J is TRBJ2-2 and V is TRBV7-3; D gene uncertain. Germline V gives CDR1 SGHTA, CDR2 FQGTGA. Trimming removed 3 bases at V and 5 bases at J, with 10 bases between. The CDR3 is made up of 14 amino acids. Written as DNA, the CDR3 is TGTGCCAGCAGCTTTAGCCAGACTACCGGGGAGCTGTTTTTT. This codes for CASSFSQTTGELFF.

The CDR3 nucleotides are TGTGCCAGCAGTTTTAGTCATATTAGCAATCAGCCCCAGCATTTT. Protein sequence: CASSFSHISNQPQHF. V is TRBV28 and J is TRBJ1-5; no firm D call. V shed 3 bases and J shed 0 bases, with 9 bases lying between them. CDR1 is MDHEN and CDR2 is SYDVKM in the germline V gene. The CDR3 spans 15 residues.

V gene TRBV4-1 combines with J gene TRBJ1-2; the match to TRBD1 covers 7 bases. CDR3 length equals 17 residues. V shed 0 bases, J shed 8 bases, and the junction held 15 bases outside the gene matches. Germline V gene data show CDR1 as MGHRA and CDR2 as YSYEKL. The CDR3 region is CASSQDLGPGGSRGYTF. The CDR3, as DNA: TGCGCCAGCAGCCAAGATTTGGGTCCAGGGGGATCAAGAGGCTACACCTTC.